This TCR beta chain emerged from a study of cytomegalovirus exposure and HLA in healthy donors (dated by TCRdb to 2016 to 2017). Looking at the study overall: An earlier analysis of several hundred of the donors reported more than 250 Gb of sequence data and 100 million to 140 million unique TCR beta sequences from around 200 million T cells. Donor age, sex, ethnicity and CMV serostatus were compiled alongside the repertoire data. A separate validation cohort of over a hundred different subjects was used in addition to the roughly 700-subject first cohort. In a later analysis, previously published TCR beta repertoires from 600 to 850 donors were re-analyzed and high-resolution HLA genotyping was added so that TCR occurrence patterns could be studied. The study used immunosequencing to profile the T cell repertoires of 666 subjects and linked those repertoires to cytomegalovirus serostatus. The aim of the study was to test whether cataloging public T cell receptors could identify signatures of past pathogen exposure. The later analysis used no new phenotypic data to find candidate immune exposures, relying instead on TCR beta sequences and their occurrence across donors. An earlier analysis of 587 of the donors used high-throughput TCR beta sequencing to judge whether each TCR beta V gene segment behaved as functional or pseudogenic. On average, around 240,000 unique TCR beta nucleotide sequences were sequenced per donor among some 420 genotyped donors of the cohort, with roughly a sixth of those sequences being non-productive. Typing coverage varied by locus: roughly 629-640 donors for A, B, C, DRB1 and DQB1; some 520 for DQA1; over 600 for DPA1; approximately 450 for DPB1. The genetic ancestry cluster associated with self-reported Caucasian donors included 70% to 85% of the 350 to 500 genotyped donors. All discovery cohort repertoires had been generated using a single sequencing platform. The study combined high-throughput TCR immunosequencing, statistical association of individual TCRs with disease status, and machine learning to predict cytomegalovirus infection status. An early release that covered 500 to 800 HLA-typed donors contained about 300 gigabases of sequencing data and 75 million to 100 million unique TCR sequences. HLA typing included class I and class II loci at four-digit resolution. Five DR-DQ haplotypes were treated as single units for association and clustering because of strong linkage in the cohort. A later genetic analysis used genome-wide SNP genotypes for about 55% of the 666 donors, treating that subset as a discovery cohort.

The method behind the library was the immunoSEQ multiplex PCR assay. For the multiplex PCR, a mixture combining 60 forward primers for TCR Vbeta segments and 13 reverse primers for TCR Jbeta segments was used. The CDR3 region of rearranged TCR beta genes was amplified from genomic DNA by a multiplex PCR assay. Amplified TCR beta libraries were sequenced as 87-base-pair reads on the Illumina HiSeq System. The source study handled its data this way. In a later analysis, around 80 million unique TCR beta chains were counted across the 500 to 850 repertoires, and roughly 11 million of these chains were shared by at least two donors. A nearest-neighbor algorithm error-corrected the raw reads and collapsed the reads into unique sequences, merging closely related sequences to remove PCR and sequencing errors. Alignment of CDR3 sequences to IMGT reference sequences was used to assign V, D and J gene segments. For a sequence to be retained, a match of at least six nucleotides was required to both a V gene segment and a J gene segment. A rearrangement counted as productive if the CDR3 had no stop codons and remained in frame with V and J, and every other rearrangement counted as non-productive. Following IMGT convention, CDR3 was defined as the stretch from the second conserved V-encoded cysteine to the conserved J-encoded phenylalanine. The earlier analysis of about 610 of the donors excluded any sequence lacking an unambiguous match to a single V gene segment. In an earlier analysis of approximately 560 of the donors, a V segment was called functional when productive rearrangements were above 56.7%, and segregating when the standard deviation between donors exceeded 5%. A statistical classification framework was developed to diagnose cytomegalovirus status using the catalog of TCR beta chain sequences. In a later analysis, TCR nucleotide sequences were compared against IMGT/GENE-DB human TR gene sequences so that V and J genes could be assigned. In a later analysis, CDR3 sequences and most-parsimonious VDJ recombination scenarios were assigned using the TCRdist pipeline. In a later analysis, each TCR beta chain was defined by its CDR3 amino acid sequence together with its V-gene family, and reads without a unique V-gene family were excluded. In a later analysis, 550 to 650 highly shared, low-generation-probability nucleotide sequences were removed to address suspected cross-contamination and a sequencing artifact. A later analysis calculated a clonal expansion index for each public chain from normalized within-repertoire ranks of inferred template counts. In a later analysis, generation probabilities were computed with a VDJ recombination model fitted to out-of-frame rearrangements, and the resulting probabilities were checked against IGoR. Hypergeometric tests were used in a later analysis to score TCR-TCR, TCR-HLA and TCR-CMV co-occurrence, with a repertoire-size bias correction applied to the TCR pairs. False discovery rates were estimated in a later analysis by permuting HLA or CMV assignments 20 times. In a later analysis, co-occurring TCRs were grouped using DBSCAN, with TCRdist sequence similarity added in when clustering inside HLA-allele-positive subsets. Repertoires with fewer than 30,000 or more than 120,000 public chains were left out of co-occurrence clustering, as were a few repertoires with anomalous nucleotide sharing. Sourced from immuneACCESS, this table was stored by TCRdb with only in-frame sequences that have V and J called. A share of the clones is absent; for the studies checked, an unresolved V gene accounts for under half, and the remainder has no known explanation. V, J and clone size were drawn from that table, and D and trimming were deduced from the DNA. This sample gives over 150,000 clones in total; 60% to 85% of them show up just once. Clones ranked in the top ten supply approximately 1.5% of the sample.

The germline V end is reduced by 0 bases and the J end by 4 bases; junction bases left unmatched: 17. CDR1 and CDR2 were assigned from the germline V gene as SGHDN and FVKESK. From its cysteine to its phenylalanine, the CDR3 spans 20 amino acids. Just CDR3 DNA is preserved here, 60 bases in frame from base 1. What the study reported, not specific to this receptor: A further reported finding was that TCR beta sequences accurately predicted the HLA-A and HLA-B alleles for most subjects in the first cohort. Because HLA typing was unavailable for some donors at each locus, only the typed subset was used in association tests. Specific HLA alleles were associated with over 15,000 TCR beta sequences at a false discovery rate of 0.05 in a later analysis. V-gene and J-gene trimming of TCR beta chains was associated with a missense DCLRE1C variant in a later genetic analysis, and the association was replicated in an independent cohort. Sequencing depth was assumed to be roughly uniform across donors in the presence/absence analyses, though that assumption may not hold. In an earlier analysis of about 540 of the donors, most TCR beta V segments were observed in productive rearrangements about 87% or about 30% of the time, broadly matching IMGT annotations. Assigning TCR associations to individual alleles was difficult when HLA alleles, especially DR and DQ, strongly co-occurred. The classifier was reported to diagnose cytomegalovirus status with high specificity and sensitivity in both the original and validation cohorts. Three of the identified cytomegalovirus-associated TCR beta chains were confirmed in vitro to be specific for cytomegalovirus antigens. Compared with equally common non-associated chains, HLA-associated TCR beta chains in a later analysis were more clonally expanded and had lower generation probabilities. According to a later analysis, TCR association rates differed among HLA loci, with DRB1 alleles showing the most associated TCRs and HLA-C alleles showing the fewest. Approximately 16 rarely observed V segments, including chromosome 9 orphons, were excluded from the earlier analysis of just under 600 of the donors because counts were too low. The study gave a list of 150 to 200 TCR beta chains associated with cytomegalovirus. The sequencing pipeline was judged likely to have produced a cluster of highly shared sequence variants as a technical artifact. Compared with the approximately 720-donor mean, donors in an Asian-associated ancestry cluster had fewer N-insertions in productive TCRs, according to a later genetic analysis. While some public TCRs were present in many individuals, most TCR sequences turned up only very rarely across donors. Most CMV-associated TCR beta chains appeared to be HLA-restricted in a later analysis, and the HLA associations seemed to be driven largely by CMV exposure. This cohort had only TCR beta chains sequenced, and the lack of alpha or paired-chain data limited which features could be detected. The 87-base-pair reads could not distinguish some IMGT-functional V segments, including TRBV6-2 and TRBV6-3, so those segments were excluded. In a later analysis, several top co-occurrence clusters were reported to appear linked to parvovirus B19, influenza, CMV and Epstein-Barr virus. Correlated functional status among segregating V segments might reflect linkage disequilibrium, but an unknown experimental factor could not be ruled out. It was suggested by the authors that the approach could potentially be generalized to other disease states and immunological phenotypes. For the cohort, immune exposure information was limited to CMV serostatus.

The cohort comprised some 700 healthy bone marrow donors. Cohort members were all nominally healthy when sampled, although unrecorded immune exposures were likely present. The donor was CMV seronegative and belonged to the group of over 350 seronegative cohort members. A peripheral blood sample was collected from each donor, and TCR beta sequencing was performed on peripheral blood mononuclear cells. Genomic DNA extraction from the blood cell samples was performed with the Qiagen DNeasy Blood Extraction Kit. Notes on this clone: It has no known antigen specificity. The input lacks base qualities; no much larger clone sits a single base away.

This sequence uses TRBV14 and TRBJ2-2; 7 nucleotides in the junction match TRBD2. The sample was PBMCs. The sequence derives from a young woman in good health and CMV-seronegative. At the DNA level, the sequence is TGTGCCAGCAGCCAAGATCTGAAGGCGGGACTATACCACGGCACCGGGGAGCTGTTTTTT. Its protein reads: CASSQDLKAGLYHGTGELFF.